A single sample is the source of the 11 T cell receptor beta chains below, sequenced in a study of shared T cell receptors in the human thymus (dated by TCRdb to the early 2020s). Libraries came from the immunoSEQ multiplex PCR assay. Entries here come from immuneACCESS through TCRdb and include only in-frame sequences with V and J called. Some clones fail to appear in such tables; in the studies checked, an unresolved V gene covers under half of the shortfall, and the cause of the remainder is unknown. This sample holds hundreds of thousands of clones; around 87% were observed only once. The top ten hold around 0.01% of the sample. This sample was shared with a second study, whose subject was human thymus T cells.

What was sequenced was thymocytes. The source of these receptors is a boy in the first two years of life with a congenital heart defect. Donor details come from another sample of the same person, matched by shared clones.

V is TRBV4-3 and J is TRBJ2-3; tentatively, D is TRBD2 (6 bases). V dropped 2 bases and J dropped 2 bases, with 23 bases sitting between them. This CDR3 spans 19 amino acids. The germline gives CDR1 LGHNA, CDR2 YSLEER. CDR3 DNA: TGCGCCAGCAGCCAACTAATGGAGGGAACTAGTCCTTTCACAGATACGCAGTATTTT. Encoded protein: CASSQLMEGTSPFTDTQYF.

V gene TRBV6-5 combines with J gene TRBJ2-7; TRBD2 matches at 10 bases. CDR3 length: 16 residues. Germline trimming cut 0 bases from V and 4 bases from J; bases unmatched to any gene: 6. Germline values: CDR1 MNHEY, CDR2 SVGAGI. The CDR3 sequence is CASSYSSGREDYEQYF. CDR3 sequence (DNA): TGTGCCAGCAGTTACTCGAGCGGGAGGGAAGATTACGAGCAGTACTTC.

The chain couples TRBV5-4 to TRBJ2-2; no clear D. The germline CDR1 and CDR2 sequences are SGHNT and YYREEE (reference sequence). This CDR3 has 16 amino acids. V was cut by 3 bases and J by 2 bases, with 14 bases left in between. The DNA for the CDR3 is TGTGCCAGCAGCTCCAACCTAGATTCTAACACCGGGGAGCTGTTTTTT. Protein sequence: CASSSNLDSNTGELFF.

The CDR3 coding sequence is TGTGCCAGCAGCGTCCTAGCGGGAGAGAAGGGTGAGCAGTTCTTC. Protein: CASSVLAGEKGEQFF. The V and J genes are TRBV5-8 and TRBJ2-1; 10 bases are a match to TRBD2. The V segment lost 4 bases and the J segment 9 bases; nucleotides outside the gene matches: 10. The CDR3 length is 15 residues. Germline-derived CDR1 and CDR2 are SGHTS and YDEGEE.

The rearrangement joins TRBV6-5 to TRBJ2-7; 8 positions agree with TRBD2. Germline CDR1 and CDR2: MNHEY and SVGAGI. The trim removed 6 bases at V and 2 bases at J, leaving 6 bases unmatched. The CDR3 runs 14 residues. CDR3 nucleotides: TGTGCCAGCAGCCCAGCGGGAGAAACCTACGAGCAGTACTTC. Translation gives CASSPAGETYEQYF.

This chain uses TRBV27 with TRBJ2-7; a possible D gene is TRBD1 (5 bases). Trimming cost V 7 bases and J 3 bases, with 16 bases left between them. CDR3 length: 14 residues. The germline V gene has CDR1 MNHEY and CDR2 SMNVEV (reference sequence). In DNA, the CDR3 is TGTGCCAGCAAGGTGGGGCCTTCTTTCTACGAGCAGTACTTC. This gives the protein CASKVGPSFYEQYF.

The rearrangement uses TRBV11-2 and TRBJ1-5; TRBD1 is a possible D gene (5 bases). The CDR3 totals 13 residues. V was pared by 1 base and J by 5 bases, with 6 bases between. CDR1 and CDR2 from the germline V gene are SGHAT and FQNNGV. The CDR3 spells CASSLVQDQPQHF. CDR3 DNA sequence: TGTGCCAGCAGCTTAGTACAGGATCAGCCCCAGCATTTT.

V gene TRBV5-1 combines with J gene TRBJ2-2, with TRBD2 identical over 7 bases. With V trimmed by 0 bases and J by 8 bases, 16 bases remained unmatched. Per the germline V gene, CDR1 is SGHRS and CDR2 is YFSETQ. CDR3 length equals 18 residues. The CDR3 nucleotides are TGCGCCAGCAGCTTGGTACCAGCGGGAACCCTTCCCCCGGGGGAGCTGTTTTTT. As protein: CASSLVPAGTLPPGELFF. The variable domain in full, completed from reference TRBV5-1 and TRBJ2-2, reads KAGVTQTPRYLIKTRGQQVTLSCSPISGHRSVSWYQQTPGQGLQFLFEYFSETQRNKGNFPGRFSGRQFSNSRSEMNVSTLELGDSALYLCASSLVPAGTLPPGELFFGEGSRLTVL.

CDR3 region: CASSKERDRGSSDQPQHF. In DNA, the CDR3 is TGTGCCAGCAGCAAGGAAAGGGACAGGGGGTCATCGGATCAGCCCCAGCATTTT. The chain combines TRBV28 with TRBJ1-5, with TRBD1 identical over 11 bases. CDR3 size: 18 residues. Germline-derived CDR1 and CDR2 are MDHEN and SYDVKM. Losses at the gene ends were 6 bases for V and 5 bases for J; bases not matched to a gene: 15.

The V call is TRBV9, the J call TRBJ2-5, with a weak D call TRBD2 (6 bases). The ends were cut back, 4 bases at V and 9 bases at J, with 16 bases in the middle. CDR3 length: 13 residues. Per the germline V gene, CDR1 is SGDLS and CDR2 is YYNGEE. In DNA form, the CDR3 reads TGTGCCAGCAGCCCGACTAGTGGCGGGGCCCAGTACTTC. Amino acid sequence: CASSPTSGGAQYF.

The sample holds one count of this clone. The CDR3: CASRHRQGVNTEAFF. Here the CDR3 DNA reads TGTGCCAGCAGACACCGACAGGGGGTGAACACTGAAGCTTTCTTT. The rearrangement joins TRBV6-5 to TRBJ1-1; 9 positions agree with TRBD1. The CDR3 contains 15 residues. Trimming cost V 6 bases and J 0 bases; bases outside gene matches: 5. Per the germline V gene, CDR1 is MNHEY and CDR2 is SVGAGI.